These 2 T cell receptor beta chains originate from one sample sequenced in a study of blood T cell repertoires in COVID-19. TCRdb's copy holds only in-frame clones and misses some; the assay was immunoSEQ multiplex PCR. The data hold more than 300,000 clones, with 92% observed a single time. Sequences were obtained from PBMCs or T cells enriched from blood (not recorded which). All receptors come from a woman aged 25-40 years who had recovered from COVID-19.

This chain connects TRBV11-3 to TRBJ1-6, with 9 positions matching TRBD1. Germline CDR1 reads SGHNT; CDR2 reads YENEEA. The length of the CDR3 is 15 residues. The ends lost 0 bases at V and 8 bases at J; junction bases unmatched: 2. The CDR3 DNA sequence: TGTGCCAGCAGCTTAGAAGGGACAGGGTATTCACCCCTCCACTTT. This encodes CASSLEGTGYSPLHF.

The chain has TRBV9 and TRBJ2-1; tentative D call: TRBD2 (6 bases). CDR3 length: 16 amino acids. V lost 0 bases, J lost 1 base, and 11 bases lay in between. Germline V lookup: CDR1 SGDLS, CDR2 YYNGEE. CDR3: CASSVGGGGSYNEQFF. The CDR3 nucleotides are TGTGCCAGCAGCGTAGGGGGAGGAGGGTCCTACAATGAGCAGTTCTTC. Full variable domain (rest looked up from reference TRBV9 and TRBJ2-1): DSGVTQTPKHLITATGQRVTLRCSPRSGDLSVYWYQQSLDQGLQFLIQYYNGEERAKGNILERFSAQQFPDLHSELNLSSLELGDSALYFCASSVGGGGSYNEQFFGPGTRLTVL.